This is a list of T cell receptor beta chains from one sample in a study of blood T cell repertoires in COVID-19. The method was immunoSEQ multiplex PCR; TCRdb's version includes in-frame clones alone and lacks a portion of them. The profile shows 200,000 to 250,000 clones, 85% of them singletons. Sequenced material: PBMCs or T cells enriched from blood (not recorded which). These receptors originate from a man aged 35-49 years who had recovered from COVID-19. The CDR3 runs from the conserved cysteine through the conserved F or W. A D gene is named only where the DNA matches it firmly. The size of a clone is reported for some rows only, either as once, few or many, or as a class for expanded clones.

abundance | j_gene | v_gene | d_gene | CDR3nt | CDR3aa
NA | TRBJ2-1 | TRBV30 | NA | TGTGCCTGGGGAACAGGGATAGCCTACAATGAGCAGTTCTTC | CAWGTGIAYNEQFF
once | TRBJ2-2 | TRBV27 | NA | TGTGCCAGCAGTTCACAAAACACCGGGGAGCTGTTTTTT | CASSSQNTGELFF
NA | TRBJ1-5 | TRBV5-4 | NA | TGTGCCAGCAGCCATAATCAGCCCCAGCATTTT | CASSHNQPQHF
NA | TRBJ2-1 | TRBV29-1 | TRBD2 | TGCAGCGTTATTAGCGGGAACACCTACAATGAGCAGTTCTTC | CSVISGNTYNEQFF
NA | TRBJ2-7 | TRBV5-1 | NA | TGCGCCAGCAGCTTACGTGGGACTCCCAACGAGCAGTACTTC | CASSLRGTPNEQYF
NA | TRBJ2-5 | TRBV6-5 | NA | TGTGCCAGCAGTTACGGTCCTAGCGCGGCTAGGGAGACCCAGTACTTC | CASSYGPSAARETQYF
NA | TRBJ2-2 | TRBV6-2/TRBV6-3 | TRBD1 | TGTGCCAGCAGTTCTCCGACAGGGGGATTCCCCGGGGAGCTGTTTTTT | CASSSPTGGFPGELFF
NA | TRBJ1-5 | TRBV4-1 | NA | TGCGCCAGCAGCCAAGATGAGGGTGCAAGGGTGGTTGGGGAGCCCCAGCATTTT | CASSQDEGARVVGEPQHF
NA | TRBJ1-1 | TRBV7-2 | NA | TGTGCCAGCAGCTTCACAAAACCGAACACTGAAGCTTTCTTT | CASSFTKPNTEAFF
NA | TRBJ1-6 | TRBV5-1 | NA | TGCGCCAGCAGCTTGGTAGCGGGTGATTCACCCCTCCACTTT | CASSLVAGDSPLHF
once | TRBJ1-5 | TRBV7-3 | NA | TGTGCCAGCAGCCAGGGCGGAGTCAATCAGCCCCAGCATTTT | CASSQGGVNQPQHF
few | TRBJ2-1 | TRBV5-1 | TRBD2 | TGCGCCAGCAGCCTCGGGACTAGCGGGATTGGTGAGCAGTTCTTC | CASSLGTSGIGEQFF
NA | TRBJ2-1 | TRBV19 | TRBD1 | TGTGCCACAGGAAGTTTAGGGGGCGCGTGGAATGAGCAGTTCTTC | CATGSLGGAWNEQFF
NA | TRBJ2-2 | TRBV7-8 | NA | TGTGCCAGCAGCCGGGACTCAGACACCGGGGAGCTGTTTTTT | CASSRDSDTGELFF
NA | TRBJ1-3 | TRBV30 | NA | TGTGCCTGGGCGGCTGGGCAGGGTGATTTCTCTGGAAACACCATATATTTT | CAWAAGQGDFSGNTIYF
NA | TRBJ2-1 | TRBV30 | TRBD2 | TGTGCCTGGAGTGTAGCACGGACTAGCGGCTCCTACAATGAGCAGTTCTTC | CAWSVARTSGSYNEQFF
once | TRBJ1-1 | TRBV5-1 | NA | TGCGCCAGCAGCTTTTCCGAGGGGGTGGGGAACACTGAAGCTTTCTTT | CASSFSEGVGNTEAFF
NA | TRBJ2-7 | TRBV30 | TRBD2 | TGTGCCTGGAGTGGGACTAGCGCCTACGAGCAGTACTTC | CAWSGTSAYEQYF
few | TRBJ1-2 | TRBV4-1 | NA | TGCGCCAGCAGCCAAGATCCGGGGGGCGACGGCTACACCTTC | CASSQDPGGDGYTF
NA | TRBJ1-1 | TRBV27 | NA | TGTGCCAGCAGTTCCCCTCGACACCAACCGAACACTGAAGCTTTCTTT | CASSSPRHQPNTEAFF
NA | TRBJ1-5 | TRBV6-6 | NA | TGTGCCAGTACTAGGTCGGGGGGGGATCAGCCCCAGCATTTT | CASTRSGGDQPQHF
NA | TRBJ2-5 | TRBV19 | TRBD2 | TGTGCCAGTAGTCCCCTGACTAGCGGTCCCCCGGGAGAGACCCAGTACTTC | CASSPLTSGPPGETQYF
NA | TRBJ2-7 | TRBV9 | NA | TGTGCCAGCAGCGCTGGGAGTCCCTACGAGCAGTACTTC | CASSAGSPYEQYF
few | TRBJ2-7 | TRBV15 | TRBD2 | TGTGCCACCAGCAGAGACTCGGGACTAGCGGGACTCAACGAGCAGTACTTC | CATSRDSGLAGLNEQYF
NA | TRBJ1-6 | TRBV28 | TRBD1 | TGTGCCAGCAACACTTCCGGGACAGGGATTTATAATTCACCCCTCCACTTT | CASNTSGTGIYNSPLHF
NA | TRBJ1-5 | TRBV28 | NA | TGTGCCAGTACGTTAACGGGATACAATCAGCCCCAGCATTTT | CASTLTGYNQPQHF
NA | TRBJ2-1 | TRBV10-2 | NA | TGCGCCAGCAGTGAGAAACTAGCTGGCAATGAGCAGTTCTTC | CASSEKLAGNEQFF
NA | TRBJ2-1 | TRBV9 | NA | TGTGCCAGCAGCGTAGGTCTAGCGAGTTACAATGAGCAGTTCTTC | CASSVGLASYNEQFF
NA | TRBJ1-5 | TRBV19 | NA | TGTGCCAGTAGGGACGGACAATCAGCCTCTGCGCCCCAGCATTTT | CASRDGQSASAPQHF
NA | TRBJ2-3 | TRBV9 | NA | TGTGCCAGCAGCGTAGTACCGGGAGCGAGTACAGATACGCAGTATTTT | CASSVVPGASTDTQYF
NA | TRBJ2-5 | TRBV19 | NA | TGTGCCAGTAGTATAGGCGGAGGCAACCAAGAGACCCAGTACTTC | CASSIGGGNQETQYF
NA | TRBJ1-1 | TRBV12-5 | NA | TGTGCTAGTGCCCCATCGGGGGTCACTGAAGCTTTCTTT | CASAPSGVTEAFF
NA | TRBJ2-7 | TRBV28 | TRBD2 | TGTGCCAGCAGTTTAGGAGACTTCGCAAGGCTACTAGCGGGAGGATTTATAGGCGAGCAGTACTTC | CASSLGDFARLLAGGFIGEQYF
few | TRBJ2-7 | TRBV4-2 | TRBD2 | TGTGCCAGCAGCCAAGAAGTAGCGGGAGGCTACGAGCAGTACTTC | CASSQEVAGGYEQYF
NA | TRBJ1-4 | TRBV2 | NA | TGTGCCAGCAAGATTCCCTTTGACTCAACTAATGAAAAACTGTTTTTT | CASKIPFDSTNEKLFF
NA | TRBJ2-7 | TRBV12-3/TRBV12-4 | NA | TGTGCCAGCAGTCTAACAGGGCTACGGGAGCAGTACTTC | CASSLTGLREQYF
NA | TRBJ2-3 | TRBV4-1 | TRBD1 | TGCGCCAGCAGCCACAGGGGACAGGGGGCTTTAGATACGCAGTATTTT | CASSHRGQGALDTQYF
once | TRBJ2-7 | TRBV18 | NA | TGTGCCAGCTCACCGGTGCGGAGCTCCTACGAGCAGTACTTC | CASSPVRSSYEQYF
NA | TRBJ2-3 | TRBV9 | NA | TGTGCCAGCAGCGTAGGTCTAGCATCCACAGATACGCAGTATTTT | CASSVGLASTDTQYF
NA | TRBJ2-7 | TRBV12-3/TRBV12-4 | NA | TGTGCCAGCAGTTTTGACAGGTCTCGCGAGCAGTACTTC | CASSFDRSREQYF
NA | TRBJ1-6 | TRBV4-1 | NA | TGCGCCAGCAGCCAAGTGACGGGTATGGAATCACCCCTCCACTTT | CASSQVTGMESPLHF
NA | TRBJ2-7 | TRBV30 | NA | TGTGCCTGGAAGGGGGCCTACGAGCAGTACTTC | CAWKGAYEQYF
NA | TRBJ1-1 | TRBV11-2 | NA | TGTGCCAGCAGCTTAGGTGGCCGTGAAGCTTTCTTT | CASSLGGREAFF
NA | TRBJ2-1 | TRBV27 | TRBD2 | TGTGCCAGCAGTTTCGACAGACCCGGGACTAGCGTCTACAATGAGCAGTTCTTC | CASSFDRPGTSVYNEQFF
NA | TRBJ2-7 | TRBV5-6 | NA | TGTGCCAGCAGCTTCACAGGACCGGGCTACGAGCAGTACTTC | CASSFTGPGYEQYF